The 17 T cell receptor beta chains presented below share a single source sample, sequenced in a study of Graves' ophthalmopathy and Graves' hyperthyroidism. RNA transcripts were the template, and TCR beta CDR3 regions were amplified from them. HTBI primers were employed in first-round RT-PCR, then a second-round multiplex PCR followed. Using its own MiXCR run on the multiplex PCR reads, TCRdb lists one record per CDR3 protein. The repertoire consists of 900,000 to 1,200,000 distinct CDR3 sequences, with roughly two fifths occurring once and the leading ten covering more than 9.5%. Sequenced: peripheral blood or thyroid tissue (not recorded which). The receptors come from an adult man with Graves' hyperthyroidism.

The chain carries TRBV19 and TRBJ1-5; TRBD1 is a possible D gene (5 bases). V shed 3 bases and J shed 0 bases, with 9 bases lying between them. The CDR3 covers 15 residues. The germline V gene encodes CDR1 LNHDA and CDR2 SQIVND (reference sequence). The CDR3 DNA is TGTGCCAGTAGTATGGGGGACCGTAGCAATCAGCCCCAGCATTTT. Translation: CASSMGDRSNQPQHF.

Only a few counts were recorded for this clonotype. The chain employs TRBV19 and TRBJ1-5, with D possibly being TRBD1 (6 bases). The V gene lost 7 bases and the J gene lost 2 bases, with 15 bases spanning the gap. Germline CDR1 LNHDA, CDR2 SQIVND (reference sequence). The CDR3 contains 15 residues. CDR3 coding DNA: TGTGCCAGTAAGAACAGGGAAAAGGGCAATCAGCCCCAGCATTTT. This gives the protein CASKNREKGNQPQHF.

With regard to this clonotype: In this CDR3 the conserved last residue, phenylalanine or tryptophan, is missing, so a read error is likely. The DNA is left out, because the CDR3 cannot be placed on it with certainty; the CDR3 is given as TCRdb lists it. The chain has TRBV9 and TRBJ1-1. Ends included, the CDR3 has 10 residues. The germline V gene encodes CDR1 SGDLS and CDR2 YYNGEE. CDR3 loop: CASSQIPLAG.

About this clonotype: The CDR3 end shows no conserved phenylalanine or tryptophan, and so a read error is likely. The chain recombines TRBV5-4 with TRBJ2-5, with D hard to call. The CDR3 runs to 15 residues. Per the germline V gene, CDR1 is SGHNT and CDR2 is YYREEE (reference sequence). V was trimmed by 1 base and J by 2 bases, leaving 12 bases between them. CDR3 loop: CASSLPQASQETQYL. In DNA, the CDR3 is TGTGCCAGCAGCTTGCCGCAGGCCAGTCAAGAGACCCAGTACCTC.

This clonotype was detected many times. The gene calls are TRBV7-6 and TRBJ2-7; perhaps TRBD1 as D (5 bases). Germline V gives CDR1 SGHVS, CDR2 FNYEAQ. The CDR3 covers 14 residues. V lost 0 bases and J 4 bases, leaving 10 bases between the germline ends. The CDR3 DNA reads as TGTGCCAGCAGCTTAGCCAGGGTTGGTTACGAGCAGTACTTC. The encoded protein is CASSLARVGYEQYF.

This clonotype was observed a few times. The CDR3 nucleotides read TGTGCCAGCAGCCCACCGATCTATAGCAATCAGCCCCAGCATTTT. The encoded protein is CASSPPIYSNQPQHF. This chain uses TRBV5-8 with TRBJ1-5; no reliable D call. Germline assignment: CDR1 SGHTS and CDR2 YDEGEE. This CDR3 has 15 amino acids. With 4 bases removed from V and 0 bases from J, the gap between germline ends came to 11 bases.

The gene calls are TRBV7-2 and TRBJ2-6; weak D call: TRBD2 (7 bases). V was clipped by 8 bases and J by 4 bases, with 21 bases between them. The CDR3 runs 17 residues. Germline V gene sequence: CDR1 SGHTA, CDR2 FQGNSA. The CDR3 here is CASSPRGGATGANVLTF. CDR3 nucleotides: TGTGCCAGCTCACCAAGGGGGGGCGCAACCGGGGCCAACGTCCTGACTTTC. Full variable domain (rest looked up from reference TRBV7-2 and TRBJ2-6): GAGVSQSPSNKVTEKGKDVELRCDPISGHTALYWYRQSLGQGLEFLIYFQGNSAPDKSGLPSDRFSAERTGGSVSTLTIQRTQQEDSAVYLCASSPRGGATGANVLTFGAGSRLTVL.

Only one count was recorded for this clonotype. The chain employs TRBV7-2 and TRBJ2-1; weak D call: TRBD2 (7 bases). The CDR3 totals 15 residues. Looked up from germline, CDR1 is SGHTA and CDR2 is FQGNSA. V lost 3 bases and J 7 bases, leaving 16 bases between the germline ends. The CDR3 DNA is TGTGCCAGCAGCTTGAGTGGGGGGGCCGGGAATGAGCAGTTCTTC. Protein product: CASSLSGGAGNEQFF. The whole variable domain, remainder taken from reference TRBV7-2 and TRBJ2-1, is GAGVSQSPSNKVTEKGKDVELRCDPISGHTALYWYRQSLGQGLEFLIYFQGNSAPDKSGLPSDRFSAERTGGSVSTLTIQRTQQEDSAVYLCASSLSGGAGNEQFFGPGTRLTVL.

This clonotype was detected ten times or more. This chain's CDR3 is CAISVMQGAPYEQYF. The CDR3 DNA reads TGTGCCATCAGTGTGATGCAGGGGGCCCCCTACGAGCAGTACTTC. This chain joins TRBV10-3 and TRBJ2-7, with 8 bases aligning to TRBD1. Germline V CDR1 and CDR2: ENHRY, SYGVKD. V shed 4 bases and J 2 bases; nucleotides not matched to a gene: 7. CDR3 length: 15 residues.

The gene calls are TRBV20-1 and TRBJ2-5, with 7 bases fitting TRBD1. The length of the CDR3 is 13 residues. CDR1 and CDR2 from the germline V gene are DFQATT and SNEGSKA (reference sequence). The trim removed 3 bases at V and 1 base at J, leaving 2 bases unmatched. The CDR3 sequence is CSASDRAQETQYF. The CDR3 nucleotides read TGCAGTGCTAGTGACAGGGCCCAAGAGACCCAGTACTTC.

This clonotype came up a few times. This chain uses TRBV7-2 with TRBJ1-2, with TRBD1 matching over 7 bases. CDR1 is SGHTA and CDR2 is FQGNSA in the germline V gene. After removal of 1 base from V and 2 bases from J, the junction contained 4 bases not matched to a gene. The CDR3 is made up of 15 amino acids. As DNA, the CDR3 is TGTGCCAGCAGCTTAGACTACAGGGGAAACTATGGCTACACCTTC. As protein: CASSLDYRGNYGYTF.

This clonotype was picked up many times. This sequence joins TRBV29-1 and TRBJ1-2, with 7 nucleotides matching TRBD1. Unmatched junction bases numbered 0, after V lost 4 bases and J lost 4 bases. This CDR3 has 11 residues. Per germline, CDR1 SQVTM and CDR2 ANQGSEA. The CDR3 DNA reads TGCAGCGTTGCAGGGGGCTATGGCTACACCTTC. Protein sequence: CSVAGGYGYTF.

The V call is TRBV10-3, the J call TRBJ1-6; perhaps TRBD1 as D (5 bases). CDR1 and CDR2 from the germline V gene are ENHRY and SYGVKD. This CDR3 contains 14 residues. V lost 10 bases, J lost 9 bases, and 19 bases lay in between. Here the CDR3 DNA reads TGTGCCAGCAGAGTCAGGGACGACAGTTCACCCCTCCACTTT. Translated: CASRVRDDSSPLHF.

This clonotype was seen at least ten times. This rearrangement joins TRBV2 to TRBJ2-5, with D unresolved. Germline V gives CDR1 SNHLY, CDR2 FYNNEI. The CDR3 covers 16 residues. With 3 bases removed from V and 1 base from J, the gap between germline ends came to 15 bases. DNA of the CDR3: TGTGCCAGCAGTGAGCCCTTTCGACGATCCCAAGAGACCCAGTACTTC. It specifies CASSEPFRRSQETQYF.

The table lists this clonotype with a few counts. This chain uses TRBV9 with TRBJ1-3; D remains ambiguous. This CDR3 has 17 residues. Germline CDR1 reads SGDLS; CDR2 reads YYNGEE. V lost 3 bases and J 0 bases, leaving 16 bases between the germline ends. CDR3 amino acids: CASSGGFRFDSGNTIYF. Here the CDR3 DNA reads TGTGCCAGCAGCGGAGGGTTCCGGTTCGACTCTGGAAACACCATATATTTT.

Of note for this clonotype: At one end, the junction sequence differs from germline, possibly due to a read error. This chain links TRBV9 with TRBJ1-1; TRBD1 matches at 9 bases. The germline gives CDR1 SGDLS, CDR2 YYNGEE. The CDR3 consists of 14 residues. Here the CDR3 reads CANSVGTGISEAFF. The DNA for the CDR3 is TGTGCCAACAGCGTAGGGACAGGGATTAGTGAAGCTTTCTTT.

This rearrangement joins TRBV6-6 to TRBJ1-5, with TRBD1 identical over 9 bases. Germline trimming cut 6 bases from V and 4 bases from J; bases unmatched to any gene: 10. This CDR3 has 16 residues. Germline V CDR1 and CDR2: MNHNY, SVGAGI (reference sequence). CDR3 amino acids: CASRKNTGTGNQPQHF. CDR3 coding DNA: TGTGCCAGCAGAAAAAACACCGGGACAGGGAATCAGCCCCAGCATTTT.